This record covers a single T cell receptor (beta chain). Data came from immunoSEQ multiplex PCR; TCRdb stores just in-frame clones and leaves some out. Found here are fewer than 65,000 clones, more than 85% of them singletons; the top ten hold approximately 0.9%. CDR3 length: 16 amino acids. CDR1 and CDR2 from the germline V gene are SGHDT and YYEEEE. V gave up 1 base and J gave up 6 bases; unmatched junction bases: 9. This sample is drawn from a study of T cell changes during pregnancy in multiple sclerosis. This sequence originates from a female donor with multiple sclerosis, enrolled in a pregnancy study. This material consisted of peripheral blood, taken before pregnancy. The gene calls are TRBV5-6 and TRBJ2-2, with 7 bases fitting TRBD1. The CDR3 DNA follows: TGTGCCAGCAGCTTGTTACTCAGGGGGATCGCCGGGGAGCTGTTTTTT. This gives the protein CASSLLLRGIAGELFF.